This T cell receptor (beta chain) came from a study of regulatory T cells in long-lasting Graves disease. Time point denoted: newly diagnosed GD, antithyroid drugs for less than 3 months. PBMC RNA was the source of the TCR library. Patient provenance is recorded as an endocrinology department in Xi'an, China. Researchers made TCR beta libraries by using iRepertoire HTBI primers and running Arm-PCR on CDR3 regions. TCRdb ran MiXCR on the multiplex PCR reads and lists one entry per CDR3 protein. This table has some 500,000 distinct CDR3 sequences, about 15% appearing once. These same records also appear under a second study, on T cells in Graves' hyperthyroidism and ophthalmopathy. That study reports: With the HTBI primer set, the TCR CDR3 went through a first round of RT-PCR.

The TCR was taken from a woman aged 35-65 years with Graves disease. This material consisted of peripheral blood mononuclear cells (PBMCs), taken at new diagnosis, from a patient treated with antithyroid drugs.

CDR3 sequence reads: CASSFTLGGAGANVLTF. In nucleotides, the CDR3 is TGTGCCAGCAGTTTTACCCTAGGGGGAGCTGGGGCCAACGTCCTGACTTTC. This rearrangement joins TRBV6-5 to TRBJ2-6; D is perhaps TRBD1 (6 bases). V was pared by 4 bases and J by 2 bases, with 15 bases between. The CDR3 runs to 17 residues. Germline V CDR1 and CDR2: MNHEY, SVGAGI.